This record concerns one T cell receptor (beta chain) sequence. This clone occurred a few times. The antigen it recognizes is unknown. Base quality data are lacking; no much larger clone is found one base away. V is pruned by 6 bases and J by 3 bases, leaving 7 bases of the junction without a gene match. The CDR3 sequence holds 15 residues, the cysteine and phenylalanine included. The read is trimmed to its CDR3 DNA, 45 bases read in frame from base 1. The CDR1 and CDR2 encoded by the germline V gene are MDHEN and SYDVKM. This entry belongs to a study of cytomegalovirus exposure and HLA in healthy donors (dated by TCRdb to 2016 to 2017). Concerning the study at large: In an earlier analysis of fewer than 750 of the donors, 276 Gb of sequence data and 120 million or so unique TCR beta sequences from roughly 180 million T cells were reported. Approximately 310 gigabases of sequencing data and tens of millions of unique TCR sequences were included in an early release covering about 700 HLA-typed donors. Of the roughly 430 genotyped donors, over 65% fell in the genetic ancestry cluster associated with self-reported Caucasian donors. The study was designed to test whether signatures of past pathogen exposure could be identified by cataloging public T cell receptors. The T cell repertoires of some 670 subjects were profiled by immunosequencing and related to cytomegalovirus serostatus. A separate validation cohort of approximately 130 different subjects was used in addition to the roughly 700-subject first cohort. To predict cytomegalovirus infection status, the study combined high-throughput TCR immunosequencing, statistical association of individual TCRs with disease status, and machine learning. To study patterns of TCR occurrence, a later analysis re-analyzed previously published TCR beta repertoires from hundreds of donors and added high-resolution HLA genotyping. Rather than drawing on any new phenotypic data, the later analysis identified candidate immune exposures from TCR beta sequences and the way those sequences occurred across donors. To decide whether each TCR beta V gene segment behaved as functional or pseudogenic, an earlier analysis of fewer than 750 of the donors relied on high-throughput TCR beta sequencing. Donor age, sex, ethnicity and CMV serostatus were collected together with the repertoire data. A later genetic analysis took genome-wide SNP genotypes for about three fifths of the 666 donors and used that subset as a discovery cohort. Every repertoire in the discovery cohort had been generated on one and the same sequencing platform. HLA typing covered class I and class II loci at four-digit resolution. The number of typed donors differed by locus: about 620-640 for A, B, C, DRB1 and DQB1; 522 for DQA1; about 600 for DPA1; and around 470 for DPB1. Several DR-DQ haplotypes were treated as single units for association and clustering because of strong linkage in the cohort. Across approximately 420 genotyped donors of the cohort, an average of about 200,000 unique TCR beta nucleotide sequences per donor were sequenced, and roughly 20% of those sequences were non-productive.

Receptor libraries were prepared by the immunoSEQ multiplex PCR assay. For the multiplex PCR, a mixture combining 60 forward primers for TCR Vbeta segments and 13 reverse primers for TCR Jbeta segments was used. The CDR3 region of rearranged TCR beta genes was amplified from genomic DNA by a multiplex PCR assay. On the Illumina HiSeq System, the amplified TCR beta libraries were sequenced as 87-base-pair reads. As for how the authors treated the data: Across the 500 to 750 repertoires, a later analysis counted some 80 million unique TCR beta chains, about 10 million of which were shared by at least two donors. A nearest-neighbor algorithm error-corrected the raw reads and collapsed the reads into unique sequences, merging closely related sequences to remove PCR and sequencing errors. To assign V, D and J gene segments, CDR3 sequences were aligned to IMGT reference sequences. For a sequence to be retained, at least a six-nucleotide match to both a V gene segment and a J gene segment was required. Rearrangements were called productive when the CDR3 lacked stop codons and stayed in frame with V and J; all others were non-productive. CDR3 was defined according to IMGT convention as the region running from the second conserved V-encoded cysteine to the conserved J-encoded phenylalanine. Sequences without an unambiguous match to a single V gene segment were excluded from the earlier analysis of 500 to 700 of the donors. An earlier analysis of several hundred of the donors classified V segments as functional when productive rearrangements were above 56.7% and as segregating when the standard deviation between donors was above 5%. A statistical classification framework was developed to diagnose cytomegalovirus status using the catalog of TCR beta chain sequences. A later analysis assigned V and J genes by comparing TCR nucleotide sequences with IMGT/GENE-DB human TR gene sequences. A later analysis assigned CDR3 sequences and most-parsimonious VDJ recombination scenarios with the TCRdist pipeline. In a later analysis, every TCR beta chain was defined by the combination of its CDR3 amino acid sequence and its V-gene family, and reads without a unique V-gene family were dropped. To address suspected cross-contamination and a sequencing artifact, a later analysis removed 592 highly shared, low-generation-probability nucleotide sequences. For each public chain, a later analysis derived a clonal expansion index from normalized ranks of inferred template counts within each repertoire. In a later analysis, generation probabilities were computed using a VDJ recombination model fitted to out-of-frame rearrangements, and the results were checked against IGoR. A later analysis scored TCR-TCR, TCR-HLA and TCR-CMV co-occurrence with hypergeometric tests, applying a repertoire-size bias correction to TCR pairs. To estimate false discovery rates, a later analysis permuted the HLA or CMV assignments 20 times. A later analysis grouped co-occurring TCRs with DBSCAN, adding TCRdist sequence similarity when clustering within HLA-allele-positive subsets. Repertoires with fewer than 30,000 or more than 120,000 public chains, plus five repertoires with anomalous nucleotide sharing, were excluded from co-occurrence clustering. TCRdb carries this immuneACCESS record with in-frame sequences only. Its versions omit some clonotypes, under half of them owing to an unresolved V gene in the studies checked, with the rest unexplained. That table gives V, J and clone size, and the DNA gave D and trimming. Recorded for this sample are more than 80,000 clones; 69% of them occurred a single time. More than 2.5% of the sample is held by the ten biggest clonotypes.

The research as a whole found: Because the 87-base-pair reads could not distinguish some IMGT-functional V segments, including TRBV6-2 and TRBV6-3, those segments were excluded. The sequencing pipeline was judged likely to have produced a cluster of highly shared sequence variants as a technical artifact. In an earlier analysis of some 550 of the donors, most TCR beta V segments were observed in productive rearrangements about 90% or about 30% of the time, broadly matching IMGT annotations. Most TCR sequences were seen in very few donors, while some public TCRs were found in many individuals. The earlier analysis of 587 of the donors excluded 15 to 20 rarely observed V segments, including chromosome 9 orphons, because counts were too low. In a later genetic analysis, a missense DCLRE1C variant was associated with V-gene and J-gene trimming of TCR beta chains, and the association was replicated in an independent cohort. The study listed 164 TCR beta chains as associated with cytomegalovirus. Cytomegalovirus status was reported to be diagnosed by the classifier with high specificity and sensitivity in both the original and validation cohorts. A further reported finding was that TCR beta sequences accurately predicted the HLA-A and HLA-B alleles for most subjects in the first cohort. The authors suggested that the approach could potentially be extended to other disease states and immunological phenotypes. When HLA alleles, especially DR and DQ, strongly co-occurred, TCR associations were difficult to assign to individual alleles. In a later analysis, about 17,000 TCR beta sequences were associated with specific HLA alleles at a false discovery rate of 0.05. A later genetic analysis reported fewer N-insertions in productive TCRs among donors in an Asian-associated ancestry cluster than the roughly 690-donor mean. Sequencing depth was assumed to be roughly uniform across donors in the presence/absence analyses, though that assumption may not hold. This cohort had only TCR beta chains sequenced, and the lack of alpha or paired-chain data limited which features could be detected. In a later analysis, TCR association rates were found to vary across HLA loci, with the most associated TCRs seen for DRB1 alleles and the fewest for HLA-C alleles. Linkage disequilibrium might explain the correlated functional status among segregating V segments, but an unknown experimental factor could not be excluded. Because HLA typing was unavailable for some donors at each locus, only the typed subset was used in association tests. In a later analysis, several top co-occurrence clusters were reported to appear linked to parvovirus B19, influenza, CMV and Epstein-Barr virus. Immune exposure information for the cohort was limited to CMV serostatus. According to a later analysis, most CMV-associated TCR beta chains appeared to be HLA-restricted, and the HLA associations seemed to be driven largely by CMV exposure. In a later analysis, HLA-associated TCR beta chains showed more clonal expansion and lower generation probabilities than non-associated chains that were equally common. In vitro tests confirmed that a few of the cytomegalovirus-associated TCR beta chains recognize cytomegalovirus antigens.

The cohort consisted of fewer than 700 healthy bone marrow donors. At the time of sampling, every cohort member was nominally healthy, though immune exposures that went unrecorded were likely present. The donor was CMV seronegative and was included in the group of around 320 seronegative cohort members. Each donor provided a peripheral blood sample, and peripheral blood mononuclear cells were used for TCR beta sequencing. The Qiagen DNeasy Blood Extraction Kit was used to extract genomic DNA from the blood cell samples. This receptor chain uses TRBV28 and TRBJ2-2; TRBD1 agrees with 7 junctional bases. The clonotype was recovered from a man aged 45-65 years in good health and CMV-seronegative. The sequenced sample consisted of PBMCs. The nucleotides are TGTGCCAGCAGCACGACAGGGAAGTACACCGGGGAGCTGTTTTTT. Protein translation: CASSTTGKYTGELFF.